This TCR beta chain is drawn from a study of technical replicates of blood from a handful of donors. The method was immunoSEQ multiplex PCR; TCRdb's version includes in-frame clones alone and lacks a portion of them. The sample has tens of thousands of clones; nearly 95% are singletons. Looked up from germline, CDR1 is MDHEN and CDR2 is SYDVKM. The CDR3 sequence is 17 residues long. V was pared by 3 bases and J by 0 bases, with 18 bases between. This chain joins TRBV28 and TRBJ2-7; weak D call: TRBD2 (5 bases). What was sequenced was T cells isolated from PBMCs. The TCR sequence derives from a human donor in good health. The CDR3 DNA reads as TGTGCCAGCAGTTTGGAGGACGCCACCCCGAGCTCCTACGAGCAGTACTTC. This encodes CASSLEDATPSSYEQYF.